Below, 11 T cell receptor beta chains from the same sample are listed, as sequenced in a study of tissue T cells after allogeneic stem cell transplantation. Time point indicated: mouse harvest day 14 after allogeneic transplant. Mouse grafts combined 10^7 T-cell-depleted bone marrow cells with 10^6 splenic CD5+ T cells. Measured with immunoSEQ multiplex PCR; TCRdb has only the in-frame clones, and not every one. The repertoire holds 2,500 to 3,500 clones, with around half as singletons. The source material was gut tissue. These receptors originate from a female BALB/c mouse given C57BL/6 T cells with graft-versus-host disease after an allogeneic hematopoietic cell transplant.

This clone was recorded a few times. Each gene name is a mouse one. The CDR3 is cut off 1 residue early in the read; its end comes from the germline J gene. The chain links TRBV3 to TRBJ2-7, with 12 bases aligning to TRBD2. There are 14 residues in the CDR3. CDR1 is SNHLY, CDR2 FYNGKV, per germline (reference sequence). Unmatched junction bases numbered 1, after V lost 3 bases and J lost 4 bases. The DNA read from the CDR3 is TGTGCCAGCAGCTTCGGGACTGGGGGGTATGAACAGTAC. Residues: CASSFGTGGYEQY. The CDR3 in its entirety is CASSFGTGGYEQYF.

For this clone: The gene names here belong to mouse. The CDR3 is cut off 1 residue early in the read; its end comes from the germline J gene. The chain carries TRBV3 and TRBJ2-7; weak D call: TRBD2 (5 bases). Per the germline V gene, CDR1 is SNHLY and CDR2 is FYNGKV (reference sequence). The CDR3 spans 13 residues. Between the trimmed V and J ends, which lost 3 bases and 0 bases, there was a span of 6 bases. The part of the CDR3 DNA that was read is TGTGCCAGCAGCTTCTGGGTCTCCTATGAACAGTAC. Translation gives CASSFWVSYEQY. The CDR3 as a whole reads CASSFWVSYEQYF.

This clone was found a few times. Here the gene names and germline are mouse. The observed sequence ends 1 residue before the CDR3 terminus, with the missing tail filled in from the germline J gene. The chain has TRBV3 and TRBJ1-3; D might be TRBD1 (5 bases). There are 14 residues in the CDR3. Trimming cost V 7 bases and J 0 bases, with 10 bases left between them. Germline CDR1 SNHLY, CDR2 FYNGKV (reference sequence). The part of the CDR3 DNA that was read is TGTGCCAGCACCGGACAAAATTCTGGAAATACGCTCTAT. The encoded protein is CASTGQNSGNTLY. The whole CDR3 region reads CASTGQNSGNTLYF.

A remark on this clone: Mouse germline and gene names are used. With the read ending 1 residue before the CDR3 end, the germline J gene is used to fill in that end. The V gene is TRBV12-1, the J gene TRBJ2-7, with 10 bases that match TRBD2. Germline trimming cut 3 bases from V and 0 bases from J; bases unmatched to any gene: 4. The CDR3 contains 15 residues. Germline V gene data show CDR1 as SGHSN and CDR2 as HYEKVE. The CDR3 region is CASSGDWGSSYEQYF. Incomplete CDR3 DNA: TGTGCCAGCTCTGGGGACTGGGGAAGCTCCTATGAACAGTAC.

About this clone: The genes and germline here are from mouse. The read finishes 1 residue shy of the CDR3 end, and the germline J gene is used to complete it. V and J are TRBV3 and TRBJ2-1; 10 bases line up with TRBD1. The J segment lost 7 bases and the V segment lost 5 bases, leaving 2 bases of the junction unmatched. The CDR3 sequence is 13 residues long. Germline CDR1 SNHLY, CDR2 FYNGKV (reference sequence). CDR3 DNA (partial): TGTGCCAGCAGCCGGGACAGGGGCGCTGAGCAGTTC. This sequence encodes CASSRDRGAEQF. The full CDR3 sequence reads CASSRDRGAEQFF.

Regarding this clone: Any gene name here is a mouse gene name. The CDR3 end falls 1 residue outside the read, so it is completed with the germline J gene. The V and J genes are TRBV26 and TRBJ1-1; no clear D. The V end was cut by 4 bases, the J end by 0 bases, with 9 bases between. This CDR3 has 14 residues. Germline V gene sequence: CDR1 KGHPV, CDR2 FQNQEV (reference sequence). CDR3 sequence: CASSPGSANTEVFF. The CDR3 DNA, read in part, is TGTGCCAGCAGTCCAGGTTCTGCAAACACAGAAGTCTTC.

A word on this clone: With a much larger clone just one base away, this may be a read error. Gene names and germline refer to mouse. Read sequence stops 1 residue before the CDR3 end, and the germline J gene provides the missing end. The gene calls are TRBV13-2 and TRBJ1-2; a weak D match, TRBD1 (6 bases). With 3 bases removed from V and 0 bases from J, the gap between germline ends came to 12 bases. The V gene's germline CDR1 is NNHNN and CDR2 SYGAGS (reference sequence). The CDR3 loop spans 15 amino acids. The CDR3 spells CASGGPGHTNSDYTF. The CDR3 DNA, read in part, is TGTGCCAGCGGTGGTCCGGGACATACAAACTCCGACTACACC.

Remarks on this clone: Gene names are the mouse ones. The read terminates 1 residue ahead of where the CDR3 ends, so the germline J gene completes it. This chain uses TRBV26 with TRBJ1-4; D remains unclear. This CDR3 comprises 14 residues. Between the trimmed V and J ends, which lost 2 bases and 3 bases, there was a span of 7 bases. Germline V gene data show CDR1 as KGHPV and CDR2 as FQNQEV (reference sequence). The part of the CDR3 DNA that was read is TGTGCCAGCAGTCTGCCAGGTCCCAACGAAAGATTATTT. Its translation: CASSLPGPNERLF. The full CDR3 protein reads CASSLPGPNERLFF.

A single count supports this clone. Genes and germline are mouse. The CDR3 end lies 1 residue beyond the end of the read and is filled in from the germline J gene. The rearrangement links TRBV26 to TRBJ1-1; no clear D. This CDR3 is built from 13 residues. CDR1 is KGHPV and CDR2 is FQNQEV in the germline V gene (reference sequence). V was clipped by 2 bases and J by 1 base, with 5 bases between them. The CDR3 loop reads CASSLGQNTEVFF. CDR3 DNA (partial): TGTGCCAGCAGTCTGGGCCAAAACACAGAAGTCTTC. The full variable domain, with the rest looked up from reference TRBV26 and TRBJ1-1, is NSKVIQTPRYLVKGQGQKAKMRCIPEKGHPVVFWYQQNKNNEFKFLINFQNQEVLQQIDMTEKRFSAECPSNSPCSLEIQSSEAGDSALYLCASSLGQNTEVFFGKGTRLTVV.

A few counts support this clone. Gene names are the mouse ones. The CDR3 extends 1 residue past the end of the read, so its final part is completed from the germline J gene. J is TRBJ2-5 and V is TRBV19; 8 nucleotides line up with TRBD2. Germline trimming cut 2 bases from V and 6 bases from J; bases unmatched to any gene: 2. CDR3 length: 13 amino acids. The germline V gene encodes CDR1 FNHDT and CDR2 SITEND (reference sequence). The CDR3 loop is CASSMGGRDTQYF. The CDR3 bases that were read are TGTGCCAGCAGTATGGGGGGGCGCGACACCCAGTAC.

This clone was counted a few times. Mouse names are used for the genes. The CDR3 DNA, read in part, is TGTGCCAGCAGTATGACTGGGGGGTCCTATGAACAGTAC. Translating gives CASSMTGGSYEQY. The entire CDR3 reads CASSMTGGSYEQYF. V and J are TRBV26 and TRBJ2-7; 10 nucleotides line up with TRBD2. The sequenced fragment ends 1 residue before the CDR3 boundary, so the rest is inferred from the germline J gene. CDR1 is KGHPV, CDR2 FQNQEV, per germline (reference sequence). Unmatched junction bases numbered 2, after V lost 5 bases and J lost 1 base. This CDR3 has 14 residues.